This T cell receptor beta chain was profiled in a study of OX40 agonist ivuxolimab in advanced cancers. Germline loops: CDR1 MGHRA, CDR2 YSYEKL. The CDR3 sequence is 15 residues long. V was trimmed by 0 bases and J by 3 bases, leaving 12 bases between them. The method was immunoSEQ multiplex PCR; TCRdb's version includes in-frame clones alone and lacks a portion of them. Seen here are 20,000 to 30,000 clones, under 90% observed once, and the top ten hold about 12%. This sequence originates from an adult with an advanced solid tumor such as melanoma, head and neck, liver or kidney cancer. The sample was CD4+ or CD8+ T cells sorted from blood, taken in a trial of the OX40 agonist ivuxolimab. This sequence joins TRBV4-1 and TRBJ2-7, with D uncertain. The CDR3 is CASSQEPGANYEQYF. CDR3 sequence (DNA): TGCGCCAGCAGCCAAGAGCCAGGAGCTAACTACGAGCAGTACTTC.